A selection of T cell receptor beta chains follows, all from one sample in a study of blood T cell repertoires in COVID-19. The assay was immunoSEQ multiplex PCR, and TCRdb's table has in-frame clones only and misses some. Among hundreds of thousands of clones, approximately 80% were seen once, and the ten largest hold around 30%. Sequenced: peripheral blood. The receptors come from a man between 40 and 49 years old with acute or convalescent COVID-19. Each CDR3 is given with its conserved first and last residue. A D gene is named only where the DNA matches it firmly. Only some rows state a clone size, as once, few, many or a class for expanded clones.

abundance	len	j_gene	v_gene	d_gene	CDR3aa	CDR3nt
-	14	TRBJ2-3	TRBV2	TRBD2	CASRRAGRTDTQYF	TGTGCCAGCAGAAGAGCGGGGAGGACAGATACGCAGTATTTT
-	15	TRBJ2-7	TRBV7-2	-	CASSLGGQSSYEQYF	TGTGCCAGCAGCTTAGGGGGGCAGAGCTCCTACGAGCAGTACTTC
-	15	TRBJ2-7	TRBV3-1/TRBV3-2	-	CASSLGHRMGYEQYF	TGTGCCAGCAGCCTGGGACACAGGATGGGATACGAGCAGTACTTC
-	15	TRBJ2-2	TRBV19	-	CASSIDHTDTGELFF	TGTGCCAGTAGTATAGATCATACGGACACCGGGGAGCTGTTTTTT
once	15	TRBJ2-5	TRBV4-2	TRBD2	CASGGLAGAQETQYF	TGTGCCAGCGGTGGACTAGCGGGGGCCCAAGAGACCCAGTACTTC
-	13	TRBJ1-5	TRBV30	TRBD1	CAWSGQGSQPQHF	TGTGCCTGGAGCGGACAGGGGAGCCAGCCCCAGCATTTT
-	15	TRBJ2-7	TRBV10-3	TRBD1	CAISESLAGGHEQYF	TGTGCCATCAGTGAGTCGTTAGCAGGGGGCCACGAGCAGTACTTC
-	15	TRBJ1-2	TRBV6-4	-	CASSDSLTHTGGYTF	TGTGCCAGCAGTGACTCCTTAACCCATACCGGGGGCTACACCTTC
-	14	TRBJ2-1	TRBV29-1	TRBD2	CSVSLAGPNNEQFF	TGCAGCGTCTCGCTAGCGGGTCCTAACAATGAGCAGTTCTTC
-	13	TRBJ1-2	TRBV19	-	CASSPTANYGYTF	TGTGCCAGTAGTCCCACAGCTAACTATGGCTACACCTTC
-	15	TRBJ2-2	TRBV7-9	-	CASSSGLANTGELFF	TGTGCCAGCAGCTCCGGACTTGCGAACACCGGGGAGCTGTTTTTT
-	14	TRBJ2-7	TRBV13	-	CASSRGGPNYEQYF	TGTGCCAGCAGCCGAGGAGGGCCTAACTACGAGCAGTACTTC
-	12	TRBJ1-1	TRBV7-9	-	CASSLEGLEAFF	TGTGCCAGCAGCTTAGAGGGGCTAGAGGCTTTCTTT
-	17	TRBJ2-3	TRBV5-6	-	CASSPIWRGEITDTQYF	TGTGCCAGCAGCCCGATCTGGCGGGGAGAAATCACAGATACGCAGTATTTT
-	17	TRBJ2-7	TRBV27	TRBD1	CASSLHPGTGAFTEQYF	TGTGCCAGCAGTTTACACCCGGGGACAGGGGCGTTCACCGAGCAGTACTTC
once	15	TRBJ1-2	TRBV18	-	CASSPPAGVLYGYTF	TGTGCCAGCTCACCACCGGCAGGGGTTCTCTATGGCTACACCTTC
-	13	TRBJ1-1	TRBV5-1	TRBD1	CASRQGSSTEAFF	TGCGCCAGCAGACAGGGGTCGTCCACTGAAGCTTTCTTT
-	16	TRBJ2-4	TRBV19	TRBD2	CASSMGGRVAKNIQYF	TGTGCCAGTAGTATGGGGGGGAGGGTAGCCAAAAACATTCAGTACTTC
-	13	TRBJ1-1	TRBV30	-	CAWSVDTNTEAFF	TGTGCCTGGAGTGTGGACACTAACACTGAAGCTTTCTTT
-	17	TRBJ1-3	TRBV25-1	-	CASSESWSVGYRNTIYF	TGTGCCAGCAGTGAAAGCTGGTCAGTGGGCTACCGAAACACCATATATTTT
-	13	TRBJ1-2	TRBV5-1	TRBD1	CASSLGDRGVRAF	TGCGCCAGCAGCTTGGGAGACAGGGGGGTACGCGCCTTC